The 10 T cell receptor beta chains below were found in one sample sequenced in a study of memory CD4+ T cells and cytomegalovirus serostatus. TCRdb keeps only in-frame clones here, not all; method: immunoSEQ multiplex PCR. The table lists under 55,000 clones, around three quarters of them singletons. Single viable CD3+CD4+CD8-CD45RO+ cells were sorted as the memory CD4+ T cells. Sequenced: memory CD4+ T cells from blood. The receptors were gathered from an adult in good health and CMV-seronegative.

The J gene is TRBJ2-5, the V gene TRBV6-5; TRBD1 might be the D (5 bases). Per germline, CDR1 MNHEY and CDR2 SVGAGI. CDR3 length: 12 amino acids. V was shortened by 5 bases and J by 7 bases, with 11 bases between the two germline ends. CDR3 protein: CASSTPGLTQYF. The CDR3 nucleotides read TGTGCCAGCAGTACCCCAGGGTTGACCCAGTACTTC.

This rearrangement joins TRBV7-2 to TRBJ2-7; 7 bases are shared with TRBD2. The CDR3 covers 15 residues. J lost 3 bases, V lost 2 bases, and 7 bases had no gene match. Germline lookup yields CDR1 SGHTA and CDR2 FQGNSA. CDR3 sequence: CASSLQRGLYYEQYF. The CDR3 nucleotides are TGTGCCAGCAGCTTACAGCGGGGTCTATACTACGAGCAGTACTTC.

V gene TRBV2 combines with J gene TRBJ1-4; D perhaps matches TRBD1 (6 bases). Trimming stripped 6 bases from V and 8 bases from J, with 16 bases between. CDR1 is SNHLY, CDR2 FYNNEI, per germline. CDR3 length: 14 residues. CDR3 in DNA: TGTGCCAGCAGCCCAAAGGGGGGATCGGAAAAACTGTTTTTT. This sequence encodes CASSPKGGSEKLFF.

The chain joins TRBV9 to TRBJ2-3; D perhaps matches TRBD2 (7 bases). The CDR3 length is 16 residues. Germline CDR1 and CDR2: SGDLS and YYNGEE. V was cut by 4 bases and J by 2 bases, with 17 bases left in between. DNA for the CDR3: TGTGCCAGCAGCCCTCGGGGAGGGGACATCACAGATACGCAGTATTTT. Protein product: CASSPRGGDITDTQYF.

V and J are TRBV19 and TRBJ2-7, with 9 bases aligning to TRBD1. Per germline, CDR1 LNHDA and CDR2 SQIVND (reference sequence). The CDR3 loop spans 15 amino acids. Germline trimming cut 3 bases from V and 1 base from J; bases unmatched to any gene: 4. CDR3 sequence (DNA): TGTGCCAGTAGTATGGTGGGACAGGGTTCCTACGAGCAGTACTTC. This gives the protein CASSMVGQGSYEQYF.

Only one count was recorded for this clone. In nucleotides, the CDR3 is TGTGCCAGCAGCTCCTCTAGCGGGGGTTACGAGCAGTACTTC. This sequence encodes CASSSSSGGYEQYF. The V call is TRBV7-2, the J call TRBJ2-7; 10 bases match TRBD2. Germline V gene lookup returns CDR1 SGHTA and CDR2 FQGNSA. With V trimmed by 4 bases and J by 4 bases, 4 bases remained unmatched. This CDR3 has 14 residues. Based on the CDR3 plus reference TRBV7-2 and TRBJ2-7, the full variable domain is GAGVSQSPSNKVTEKGKDVELRCDPISGHTALYWYRQSLGQGLEFLIYFQGNSAPDKSGLPSDRFSAERTGGSVSTLTIQRTQQEDSAVYLCASSSSSGGYEQYFGPGTRLTVT.

The chain links TRBV28 to TRBJ1-1; the D is unclear. Per the germline V gene, CDR1 is MDHEN and CDR2 is SYDVKM. The CDR3 totals 12 residues. V lost 7 bases to trimming and J lost 2 bases, with 8 bases between them. The CDR3 reads CASTRPNTEAFF. In DNA form, the CDR3 reads TGTGCCAGCACAAGACCCAACACTGAAGCTTTCTTT.

The chain has TRBV6-6 and TRBJ1-2; D may be TRBD1 (6 bases). The CDR3 consists of 13 residues. V was cut by 6 bases and J by 3 bases, with 11 bases left in between. Germline loops: CDR1 MNHNY, CDR2 SVGAGI (reference sequence). The CDR3 reads CASSRGGDYGYTF. CDR3 nucleotide sequence: TGTGCCAGCAGCCGAGGGGGTGACTATGGCTACACCTTC.

The genes are TRBV5-6 and TRBJ2-3; a weak D match, TRBD1 (6 bases). Germline CDR1 and CDR2: SGHDT and YYEEEE. The CDR3 is 18 amino acids. Trimming cost V 4 bases and J 0 bases, with 21 bases left between them. In DNA form, the CDR3 reads TGTGCCAGCAGCCGAGCTGACAGGACTTTACACAGCACAGATACGCAGTATTTT. As protein: CASSRADRTLHSTDTQYF.

The rearrangement joins TRBV4-3 to TRBJ1-2; D is perhaps TRBD1 (5 bases). Per germline, CDR1 LGHNA and CDR2 YSLEER. The CDR3 runs 14 residues. V was pared by 0 bases and J by 6 bases, with 11 bases between. CDR3 sequence: CASSQERGYDGYTF. The CDR3 nucleotides are TGCGCCAGCAGCCAAGAGCGGGGGTACGATGGCTACACCTTC.